This is a list of T cell receptor beta chains from one sample in a study of blood T cell repertoires in COVID-19. Data came from immunoSEQ multiplex PCR; TCRdb stores just in-frame clones and leaves some out. The sample gives about 95,000 clones, about 89% of which show up once; 3% to 4% is in the top ten. Sequencing was performed on peripheral blood. These receptors were collected from a woman in her 70s with acute or convalescent COVID-19. Each CDR3 is given with its conserved first and last residue. D genes are given only for firm matches. Size is stated for part of the rows, as once, few or many counts, or as a class when the clone is expanded.

V: TRBV7-9
D: .
size: few
J: TRBJ2-1
DNA: TGTGCCAGCAGTCCACAGGGACCTGAGCAGTTCTTC
CDR3: CASSPQGPEQFF

V: TRBV7-9
D: .
size: .
J: TRBJ1-6
DNA: TGTGCCAGCAGCACATTATTAACAGGGAGCTCCTATAATTCACCCCTCCACTTT
CDR3: CASSTLLTGSSYNSPLHF

V: TRBV28
D: .
size: .
J: TRBJ1-2
DNA: TGTGCCAGCAGTTCCTCTGGGGGGGGACGAGACGGCCACTATGGCTACACCTTC
CDR3: CASSSSGGGRDGHYGYTF

V: TRBV19
D: .
size: .
J: TRBJ2-7
DNA: TGTGCCAGTAGTATGAGGGTCAATACGTACGAGCAGTACTTC
CDR3: CASSMRVNTYEQYF

V: TRBV5-8
D: TRBD2
size: few
J: TRBJ2-2
DNA: TGTGCCAGCAGCTTACTTCAGGGGACTAGTGTGGCCGGGGAGCTGTTTTTT
CDR3: CASSLLQGTSVAGELFF

V: TRBV6-4
D: .
size: .
J: TRBJ2-1
DNA: TGTGCCAGCAGTGACGGGGCGGGACCCTACAATGAGCAGTTCTTC
CDR3: CASSDGAGPYNEQFF

V: TRBV15
D: TRBD2
size: .
J: TRBJ2-1
DNA: TGTGCCACCAGCAGAGGAACTAGCGGCTACAATGAGCAGTTCTTC
CDR3: CATSRGTSGYNEQFF

V: TRBV5-1
D: TRBD1
size: .
J: TRBJ2-5
DNA: TGCGCCAGCAGCTTATGGGACAGGGCAGAGACCCAGTACTTC
CDR3: CASSLWDRAETQYF

V: TRBV2
D: .
size: .
J: TRBJ1-2
DNA: TGTGCCAGCAGTGCGACAGGCTATGGCTACACCTTC
CDR3: CASSATGYGYTF

V: TRBV28
D: .
size: .
J: TRBJ1-1
DNA: TGTGCCAGCAGTCTACGGACAGCAATGAACACTGAAGCTTTCTTT
CDR3: CASSLRTAMNTEAFF

V: TRBV11-1
D: .
size: .
J: TRBJ1-1
DNA: TGTGCCAGCAGGGGTCTAGGCATCAACACTGAAGCTTTCTTT
CDR3: CASRGLGINTEAFF

V: TRBV21-1
D: .
size: once
J: TRBJ1-1
DNA: TGTGCCAGCAGCACCCGGACAGAGAGGATGAACACTGAAGCTTTCTTT
CDR3: CASSTRTERMNTEAFF

V: TRBV10-2
D: TRBD2
size: .
J: TRBJ2-5
DNA: TGCGCCAGCGCGGGGGGGCCGAAAAAAGAGACCCAGTACTTC
CDR3: CASAGGPKKETQYF

V: TRBV7-2
D: TRBD2
size: .
J: TRBJ2-2
DNA: TGTGCCAGCAGCTTACAACTAGCGGGAGTGGTCGACACCGGGGAGCTGTTTTTT
CDR3: CASSLQLAGVVDTGELFF